This T cell receptor (beta chain) was recovered during a study of cytomegalovirus exposure and HLA in healthy donors. The CDR3 spans 18 residues. This clone was seen once. PCR involved 60 Vbeta and 13 Jbeta primers. The table came from immunoSEQ multiplex PCR; TCRdb's copy has only in-frame clones and leaves some out. This sample has more than 250,000 clones, with 70% to 90% found just once. The source material was PBMCs. The V and J genes are TRBV21-1 and TRBJ2-7; the tabulated D call, TRBD2, remains unverified against the DNA. TRBV21-1 is assigned pseudogene status. This TCR derives from a woman aged 18 to 35 in good health and CMV-seronegative. The chain's CDR3 is CASSNTDPRVGGTYEQYF. CDR3 coding DNA: TGTGCCAGCAGCAACACTGACCCCAGGGTGGGGGGTACCTACGAGCAGTACTTC.